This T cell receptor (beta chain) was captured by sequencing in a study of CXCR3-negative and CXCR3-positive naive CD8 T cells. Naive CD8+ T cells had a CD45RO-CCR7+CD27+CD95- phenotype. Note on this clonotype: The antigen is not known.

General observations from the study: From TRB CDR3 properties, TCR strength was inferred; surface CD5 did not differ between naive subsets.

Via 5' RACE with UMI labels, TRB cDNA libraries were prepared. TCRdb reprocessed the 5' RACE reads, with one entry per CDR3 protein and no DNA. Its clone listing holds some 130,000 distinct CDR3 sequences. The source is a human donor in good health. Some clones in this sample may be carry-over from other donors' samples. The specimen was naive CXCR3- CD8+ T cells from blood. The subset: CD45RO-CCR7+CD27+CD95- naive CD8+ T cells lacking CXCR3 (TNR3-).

CDR3 sequence: CATSGQGRVETQYF. V usage is TRBV15 and J usage is TRBJ2-5; absent DNA, TCRdb's TRBD1 call cannot be checked. The CDR3 loop spans 14 amino acids. Germline values: CDR1 LNHNV, CDR2 YYDKDF (reference sequence).